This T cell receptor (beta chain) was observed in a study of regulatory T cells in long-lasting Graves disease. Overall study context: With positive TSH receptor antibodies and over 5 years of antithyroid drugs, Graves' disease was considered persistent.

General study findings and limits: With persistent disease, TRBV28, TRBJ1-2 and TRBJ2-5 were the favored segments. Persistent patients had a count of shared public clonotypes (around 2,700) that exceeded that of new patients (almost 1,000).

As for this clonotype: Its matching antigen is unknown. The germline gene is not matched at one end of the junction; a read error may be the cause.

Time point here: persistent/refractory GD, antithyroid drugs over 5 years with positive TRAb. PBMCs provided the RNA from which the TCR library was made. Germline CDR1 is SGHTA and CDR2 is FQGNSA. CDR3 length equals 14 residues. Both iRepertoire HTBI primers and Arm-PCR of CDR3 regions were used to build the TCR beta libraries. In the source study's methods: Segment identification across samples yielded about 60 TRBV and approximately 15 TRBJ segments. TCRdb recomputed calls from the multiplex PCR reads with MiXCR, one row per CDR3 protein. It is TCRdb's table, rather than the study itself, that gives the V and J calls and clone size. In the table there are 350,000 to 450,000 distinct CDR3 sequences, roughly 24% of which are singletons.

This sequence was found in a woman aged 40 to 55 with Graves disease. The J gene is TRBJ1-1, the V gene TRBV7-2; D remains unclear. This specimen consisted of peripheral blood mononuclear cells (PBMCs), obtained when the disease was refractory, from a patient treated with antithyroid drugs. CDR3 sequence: CASSVRYKNTEALF. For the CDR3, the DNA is TGTGCCAGCAGCGTAAGGTATAAGAACACTGAAGCTCTCTTT.